This T cell receptor (beta chain) was recorded in a study of beta chain features in type 1 diabetes. On the study more broadly: The samples had 85 million to 130 million sorted cells examined in all. Study outcomes and limitations: A pattern of fewer insertions and more deletions at VDJ junctions was seen in type 1 diabetes patients.

Germline loops: CDR1 SGHRS, CDR2 YFSETQ. The V gene lost 0 bases and the J gene lost 6 bases, with 10 bases spanning the gap. The CDR3 consists of 14 residues. Since all of the isolated RNA was reverse transcribed, expressed TCRB transcripts were what got sequenced. Around 3.7 million reads was the average for naive, central memory and regulatory T cell samples. TCRdb's copy holds only in-frame clones and misses some; the assay was immunoSEQ multiplex PCR. The top ten clones hold less than 0.5% of a sample with almost 350,000 clones, less than 10% of them seen once. The table lists this clone with a few counts. No antigen is known for it.

Sequences were obtained from central memory CD4+ T cells from blood. The J gene is TRBJ1-5, the V gene TRBV5-1, with a tentative D call TRBD1 (5 bases). The sequence came from a woman aged 18-29 years in good health. CDR3 sequence (DNA): TGCGCCAGCAGCTTGGGGGGGATCTCTCAGCCCCAGCATTTT. Protein: CASSLGGISQPQHF. The full variable domain, with the rest looked up from reference TRBV5-1 and TRBJ1-5, is KAGVTQTPRYLIKTRGQQVTLSCSPISGHRSVSWYQQTPGQGLQFLFEYFSETQRNKGNFPGRFSGRQFSNSRSEMNVSTLELGDSALYLCASSLGGISQPQHFGDGTRLSIL.